The 20 T cell receptor beta chains below were found in one sample sequenced in a study of T-cell memory formation after mild COVID-19. TCRdb re-derived calls from the 5' RACE reads in MiXCR, one entry per CDR3 protein. The sample records 130,000 to 150,000 distinct CDR3 sequences, roughly a fifth being singletons. Input material: PBMCs or a T cell subset sorted from them (not recorded which). The receptors come from an adult woman who had mild COVID-19 (a few samples of this study predate the infection). Cell type and time point are not known.

The V call is TRBV6-5, the J call TRBJ2-2; D is perhaps TRBD1 or TRBD2 (5 bases each). V was shortened by 11 bases and J by 2 bases, with 15 bases between the two germline ends. CDR3 size: 14 residues. Germline V gene data show CDR1 as MNHEY and CDR2 as SVGAGI. The CDR3 protein is CAVRRDHNTGELFF. Written as DNA, the CDR3 is TGTGCCGTACGCCGGGACCACAACACCGGGGAGCTGTTTTTT.

This clonotype was seen only a few times. The V call is TRBV5-6, the J call TRBJ2-1; D is perhaps TRBD1 (5 bases). This CDR3 comprises 16 residues. The V gene's germline CDR1 is SGHDT and CDR2 YYEEEE. V lost 4 bases to trimming and J lost 10 bases, with 24 bases between them. The CDR3 DNA follows: TGTGCCAGCAGCGTCGGTAGGGGCGCCCAGATATCCGAGCAGTTCTTC. Protein sequence: CASSVGRGAQISEQFF.

V usage is TRBV20-1 and J usage is TRBJ1-5; maybe TRBD1 (5 bases). The length of the CDR3 is 20 residues. Trimming stripped 3 bases from V and 3 bases from J, with 30 bases between. Germline V lookup: CDR1 DFQATT, CDR2 SNEGSKA (reference sequence). In DNA form, the CDR3 reads TGCAGTGCTAGCCCCGTCCCGACAGCCCCCTATACCGTTGACAATCAGCCCCAGCATTTT. Encoded protein: CSASPVPTAPYTVDNQPQHF.

The chain joins TRBV3-1 to TRBJ2-1; 15 bases line up with TRBD2. V gave up 1 base and J gave up 5 bases; unmatched junction bases: 9. Germline V gene sequence: CDR1 LGHDT, CDR2 YNNKEL (reference sequence). The CDR3 spans 19 residues. CDR3 in DNA: TGTGCCAGCAGCCAAGCCAGCAAGGGACTAGCGGGGGGAAACAATGAGCAGTTCTTC. As protein: CASSQASKGLAGGNNEQFF.

The chain joins TRBV25-1 to TRBJ1-1, with D possibly TRBD1 on 6 matching bases. The germline V gene has CDR1 MGHDK and CDR2 SYGVNS. Trimming removed 8 bases from V and 5 bases from J, with 15 bases in between. This CDR3 comprises 13 residues. For the CDR3, the DNA is TGTGCCAGCCTCAAGGGGGGCGGGACTGAAGCTTTCTTT. This codes for CASLKGGGTEAFF.

The chain has TRBV12-3 or TRBV12-4 and TRBJ2-7; TRBD2 aligns across 8 bases. The junction had 8 bases not matched to a gene; V was cut back by 6 bases and J by 4 bases. The CDR3 runs to 14 residues. CDR3 in amino acids: CASRTSGGLYEQYF. The CDR3 DNA reads TGTGCCAGCAGAACGTCGGGGGGGCTTTACGAGCAGTACTTC.

The sample holds a few counts of this clonotype. The rearrangement links TRBV5-1 to TRBJ1-4; perhaps TRBD1 as D (5 bases). The CDR3 spans 14 residues. The V and J ends lost 2 bases and 4 bases respectively, with 9 bases between them. The V gene's germline CDR1 is SGHRS and CDR2 YFSETQ. The chain's CDR3 is CASSFRGRNEKLFF. In DNA form, the CDR3 reads TGCGCCAGCAGCTTTAGGGGCCGTAATGAAAAACTGTTTTTT.

The chain links TRBV29-1 to TRBJ2-7; tentatively, D is TRBD1 (5 bases). Trimming removed 3 bases from V and 5 bases from J, with 11 bases in between. In germline, CDR1 is SQVTM, CDR2 ANQGSEA. This CDR3 is 12 amino acids long. The DNA of the CDR3 is TGCAGCGTTGAGGTAATCAGGGACGAGCAGTACTTC. Translating it yields CSVEVIRDEQYF.

V usage is TRBV4-3 and J usage is TRBJ2-2; TRBD2 agrees at 7 bases. Germline CDR1 reads LGHNA; CDR2 reads YSLEER. CDR3 length: 17 amino acids. The ends lost 0 bases at V and 3 bases at J; junction bases unmatched: 7. The CDR3 DNA follows: TGCGCCAGCAGCCAAGAGGGGCCTAGCGGATACACCGGGGAGCTGTTTTTT. It yields the protein CASSQEGPSGYTGELFF.

This clonotype was seen a few times. The V and J genes are TRBV20-1 and TRBJ2-3, with a weak D call TRBD2 (6 bases). The CDR3 has 12 residues. The ends were cut back, 0 bases at V and 10 bases at J, with 11 bases in the middle. Germline CDR1 DFQATT, CDR2 SNEGSKA (reference sequence). The DNA of the CDR3 is TGCAGTGCTAGAGATCGGGGGACTGCGCAGTATTTT. The encoded protein is CSARDRGTAQYF.

J is TRBJ2-5 and V is TRBV5-1; the D is unclear. The CDR3 length is 15 residues. V lost 0 bases to trimming and J lost 5 bases, with 14 bases between them. The germline V gene encodes CDR1 SGHRS and CDR2 YFSETQ. This CDR3 is CASSLARPQAETQYF. The DNA for the CDR3 is TGCGCCAGCAGCTTGGCCAGGCCCCAGGCGGAGACCCAGTACTTC.

The table lists this clonotype with a few counts. This sequence joins TRBV11-2 and TRBJ2-2; D uncertain. Trimming took 1 base from V and 4 from J, leaving 4 bases between them. CDR1 and CDR2 from the germline V gene are SGHAT and FQNNGV. The CDR3 loop spans 13 amino acids. In DNA, the CDR3 is TGTGCCAGCAGCTTAGCTGGCACCGGGGAGCTGTTTTTT. It translates to CASSLAGTGELFF.

The chain carries TRBV7-9 and TRBJ2-3; D possibly uses TRBD1 or TRBD2 (5 bases each). The CDR3 is 14 residues long. V lost 5 bases to trimming and J lost 9 bases, with 18 bases between them. Germline V gene lookup returns CDR1 SEHNR and CDR2 FQNEAQ (reference sequence). In DNA form, the CDR3 reads TGTGCCAGCAGCCTATCGGGTAGGGGAGTGACGCAGTATTTT. It encodes CASSLSGRGVTQYF.

V gene TRBV9 combines with J gene TRBJ1-1, with a tentative D call TRBD1 (5 bases). The CDR3 has 14 residues. From germline, CDR1 is SGDLS and CDR2 YYNGEE. Trimming took 4 bases from V and 5 from J, leaving 15 bases between them. The CDR3 spells CASSPGQGWTEAFF. CDR3 in DNA: TGTGCCAGCAGCCCCGGCCAGGGATGGACTGAAGCTTTCTTT.

This chain links TRBV24-1 with TRBJ1-3, with D unclear. The germline V gene encodes CDR1 KGHDR and CDR2 SFDVKD. Trimming cost V 5 bases and J 4 bases, with 8 bases left between them. This CDR3 region has 13 residues. The CDR3 sequence is CATSGHTGNTIYF. DNA for the CDR3: TGTGCCACCAGTGGTCACACCGGAAACACCATATATTTT.

A few counts support this clonotype. This rearrangement joins TRBV4-3 to TRBJ2-1; TRBD1 agrees at 8 bases. The CDR3 has 16 residues. Trimming at V came to 1 base and at J to 3 bases, leaving 5 bases not matched to a gene. Germline loops: CDR1 LGHNA, CDR2 YSLEER. Here the CDR3 DNA reads TGCGCCAGCAGCCAAGGGACAGGGCCCTACTACAATGAGCAGTTCTTC. It yields the protein CASSQGTGPYYNEQFF.

This clonotype has just a few counts. V and J are TRBV5-5 and TRBJ1-5; tentatively, D is TRBD1 (6 bases). Germline values: CDR1 SGHKS, CDR2 YYEKEE (reference sequence). The V end lost 0 bases, the J end lost 4 bases, and 14 bases lay between the germline ends. This CDR3 comprises 16 residues. CDR3 protein: CASSLGMPGVNQPQHF. In DNA form, the CDR3 reads TGTGCCAGCAGCTTGGGCATGCCAGGGGTGAATCAGCCCCAGCATTTT.

In its sample, this clonotype was seen a few times. This chain uses TRBV19 with TRBJ2-5; 7 bases are a match to TRBD1. J lost 6 bases, V lost 3 bases, and 4 bases had no gene match. This CDR3 comprises 13 residues. Germline V CDR1 and CDR2: LNHDA, SQIVND (reference sequence). DNA of the CDR3: TGTGCCAGTAGTATGGACAGGTTTCAGACCCAGTACTTC. Its translation: CASSMDRFQTQYF.

CDR3 protein: CASSASLRGGIDTQYF. DNA for the CDR3: TGTGCCAGCAGCGCCAGTTTGCGGGGGGGCATTGATACGCAGTATTTT. The gene calls are TRBV9 and TRBJ2-3; 9 nucleotides align to TRBD2. Germline values: CDR1 SGDLS, CDR2 YYNGEE. This CDR3 contains 16 residues. The J segment lost 6 bases and the V segment lost 3 bases, leaving 11 bases of the junction unmatched.

This clonotype was seen a few times. The genes are TRBV9 and TRBJ2-7; TRBD2 aligns across 10 bases. V shed 0 bases and J 1 base; nucleotides not matched to a gene: 10. This CDR3 spans 18 amino acids. Germline-derived CDR1 and CDR2 are SGDLS and YYNGEE. CDR3 sequence (DNA): TGTGCCAGCAGCGTAGAACTAGCGGGGCTATCATCTTCCTACGAGCAGTACTTC. This codes for CASSVELAGLSSSYEQYF.